Below are 15 T cell receptor beta chains sequenced from a single sample in a study of beta chain features in type 1 diabetes. Sequenced material consisted of expressed TCRB transcripts (all of the isolated RNA was reverse transcribed). Sequencing was performed with immunoSEQ multiplex PCR; in TCRdb, only in-frame clones are kept and a portion is missing. The sample holds more than 350,000 clones, 10% to 12% seen once. Sequencing used naive CD4+ T cells from blood. The receptors derive from a young woman in good health.

This chain joins TRBV5-4 and TRBJ2-4; D unclear. This CDR3 region has 14 residues. V was shortened by 3 bases and J by 1 base, with 8 bases between the two germline ends. CDR1 and CDR2 from the germline V gene are SGHNT and YYREEE (reference sequence). This CDR3 reads CASSSYAAKNIQYF. For the CDR3, the DNA is TGTGCCAGCAGCTCATACGCGGCCAAAAACATTCAGTACTTC. Full variable domain (outside the CDR3, taken from reference TRBV5-4 and TRBJ2-4): ETGVTQSPTHLIKTRGQQVTLRCSSQSGHNTVSWYQQALGQGPQFIFQYYREEENGRGNFPPRFSGLQFPNYSSELNVNALELDDSALYLCASSSYAAKNIQYFGAGTRLSVL.

The rearrangement uses TRBV30 and TRBJ2-7, with TRBD1 identical over 10 bases. The CDR3 covers 17 residues. The germline V gene has CDR1 GTSNPN and CDR2 SVGIG (reference sequence). After removal of 3 bases from V and 3 bases from J, the junction contained 14 bases not matched to a gene. CDR3 in DNA: TGTGCCTGGAGGCGACAGGGGGCGGTAAGAAGTCGCTACGAGCAGTACTTC. Protein: CAWRRQGAVRSRYEQYF.

This clone was seen a handful of times. The V gene is TRBV28, the J gene TRBJ1-3; D unresolved. CDR3 length: 12 amino acids. With 8 bases removed from V and 4 bases from J, the gap between germline ends came to 9 bases. Germline assignment: CDR1 MDHEN and CDR2 SYDVKM. CDR3 protein: CASGSPGNTIYF. The CDR3 nucleotides read TGTGCCAGCGGATCCCCCGGAAACACCATATATTTT.

The rearrangement links TRBV9 to TRBJ1-2, with 9 bases fitting TRBD1. The germline gives CDR1 SGDLS, CDR2 YYNGEE. CDR3 length equals 17 residues. J was trimmed by 4 bases and V by 6 bases; bases with no gene match: 16. The DNA of the CDR3 is TGTGCCAGCACCCCCCCGGGGAGGACAGGGGCACCCTATGGCTACACCTTC. Its translation: CASTPPGRTGAPYGYTF. The entire variable domain, with the rest obtained from reference TRBV9 and TRBJ1-2, is as follows: DSGVTQTPKHLITATGQRVTLRCSPRSGDLSVYWYQQSLDQGLQFLIQYYNGEERAKGNILERFSAQQFPDLHSELNLSSLELGDSALYFCASTPPGRTGAPYGYTFGSGTRLTVV.

This clone was counted only a few times. J is TRBJ1-2 and V is TRBV7-9; unclear D gene. CDR1 SEHNR and CDR2 FQNEAQ come from the germline V gene (reference sequence). CDR3 length: 12 residues. CDR3 in amino acids: CTEAVQGYGYTF. CDR3 DNA sequence: TGTACCGAAGCAGTCCAAGGCTATGGCTACACCTTC.

The chain links TRBV5-1 to TRBJ2-7; D is ambiguous. V lost 3 bases to trimming and J lost 4 bases, with 14 bases between them. This CDR3 is built from 14 residues. Germline V lookup: CDR1 SGHRS, CDR2 YFSETQ. The CDR3 nucleotides read TGCGCCAGCAGCTCCAGCGCCAGCTCTTACGAGCAGTACGTC. This translates into CASSSSASSYEQYV.

This sequence joins TRBV4-3 and TRBJ2-1; 11 bases are shared with TRBD2. From germline, CDR1 is LGHNA and CDR2 YSLEER. V lost 3 bases and J lost 7; bases outside the gene matches: 14. There are 18 residues in the CDR3. The CDR3 DNA reads TGCGCCAGCAGCCAGGCACTAGCGGGAGTGGGGGGGAGGAATGAGCAGTTCTTC. It codes for CASSQALAGVGGRNEQFF.

This clone was counted a few times. This chain joins TRBV21-1 and TRBJ1-1; TRBD1 is the table's D call, not checked against the DNA. TRBV21-1 is classified as a pseudogene. This CDR3 region has 13 residues. CDR3 protein: CASSPGQGTEAFF. CDR3 nucleotide sequence: TGTGCCAGCAGCCCCGGACAGGGCACTGAAGCTTTCTTT.

This clone was seen more than once but under ten times. The V gene is TRBV29-1, the J gene TRBJ2-5; TRBD1 is a possible D gene (5 bases). Germline values: CDR1 SQVTM, CDR2 ANQGSEA. The CDR3 runs 12 residues. V was pared by 3 bases and J by 4 bases, with 9 bases between. The CDR3 sequence: CSVEAGLETQYF. In nucleotides, the CDR3 is TGCAGCGTTGAGGCAGGGTTAGAGACCCAGTACTTC.

This clone was counted between two and nine times. The rearrangement links TRBV29-1 to TRBJ1-1; tentatively, D is TRBD1 (5 bases). The CDR3 has 13 residues. V was cut by 6 bases and J by 4 bases, with 15 bases left in between. CDR1 is SQVTM and CDR2 is ANQGSEA in the germline V gene. CDR3 sequence (DNA): TGCAGCGTCCCCAGGACGGGGGGCACTGAAGCTTTCTTT. This encodes CSVPRTGGTEAFF.

This clone was seen only a few times. V and J are TRBV5-6 and TRBJ2-3; TRBD2 agrees at 7 bases. The CDR3 consists of 17 residues. The junction had 9 bases not matched to a gene; V was cut back by 1 base and J by 1 base. Germline values: CDR1 SGHDT, CDR2 YYEEEE. In nucleotides, the CDR3 is TGTGCCAGCAGCTTGTGGAGCGGGGAAGGAGGCACAGATACGCAGTATTTT. Translation: CASSLWSGEGGTDTQYF.

The chain uses TRBV2 and TRBJ1-1; D unclear. Germline values: CDR1 SNHLY, CDR2 FYNNEI. The CDR3 extends over 12 amino acids. Deletions cut 8 bases from V and 1 base from J, with 8 bases between. In nucleotides, the CDR3 is TGTGCCAGCGGAGGGAAGAACACTGAAGCTTTCTTT. It encodes CASGGKNTEAFF.

This clone was seen only a few times. The V gene is TRBV10-3, the J gene TRBJ2-5, with TRBD2 matching over 12 bases. Germline V CDR1 and CDR2: ENHRY, SYGVKD. Germline trimming cut 3 bases from V and 4 bases from J; bases unmatched to any gene: 3. The CDR3 contains 15 residues. The CDR3 sequence is CAISDRGLAGETQYF. CDR3 bases: TGTGCCATCAGTGACCGGGGACTAGCGGGAGAGACCCAGTACTTC.

CDR3 residues: CASRFDRLNEKLFF. The CDR3 DNA sequence: TGCGCCAGCAGGTTCGACAGGTTAAATGAAAAACTGTTTTTT. The chain carries TRBV5-1 and TRBJ1-4; tentative D call: TRBD1 (6 bases). Germline CDR1 SGHRS, CDR2 YFSETQ. V gave up 5 bases and J gave up 5 bases, with 13 bases separating them. The CDR3 covers 14 residues.

This chain joins TRBV30 and TRBJ2-3; 8 bases map to TRBD2. CDR3 length: 13 residues. CDR1 GTSNPN and CDR2 SVGIG come from the germline V gene (reference sequence). Trimming took 3 bases from V and 4 from J; bases not matched to a gene: 3. Here the CDR3 reads CAWSEAGADTQYF. CDR3 nucleotide sequence: TGTGCCTGGAGCGAAGCGGGAGCAGATACGCAGTATTTT.